This T cell receptor (beta chain) was sequenced in a study of blood T cell repertoires in COVID-19. Study context: Samples taken during acute and convalescent COVID-19 were collected in the United States, Italy and Spain.

In the study's own analysis: Researchers report that nucleated cell counts were estimated from reference gene primer amplification. Repertoires were generated with immunoSEQ multiplex PCR, while TCRdb's copy carries only in-frame clones and drops some. V, J and clone size are taken as reported in that table, and D and trimming were inferred from the DNA itself. The sample consists of under 450,000 clones, around 84% of them appearing once. The CDR3 length is 13 residues. CDR1 is MNHNS and CDR2 is SASEGT in the germline V gene. V lost 3 bases to trimming and J lost 4 bases, with 9 bases between them. The receptor's source is a human donor with acute or convalescent COVID-19. The donor label of this sample is uncertain. The sequenced sample was peripheral blood. The chain joins TRBV6-1 to TRBJ1-2; tentative D call: TRBD1 (5 bases). The CDR3 DNA follows: TGTGCCAGCAGTGACAGGGTTCGCTATGGCTACACCTTC. Translating gives CASSDRVRYGYTF.